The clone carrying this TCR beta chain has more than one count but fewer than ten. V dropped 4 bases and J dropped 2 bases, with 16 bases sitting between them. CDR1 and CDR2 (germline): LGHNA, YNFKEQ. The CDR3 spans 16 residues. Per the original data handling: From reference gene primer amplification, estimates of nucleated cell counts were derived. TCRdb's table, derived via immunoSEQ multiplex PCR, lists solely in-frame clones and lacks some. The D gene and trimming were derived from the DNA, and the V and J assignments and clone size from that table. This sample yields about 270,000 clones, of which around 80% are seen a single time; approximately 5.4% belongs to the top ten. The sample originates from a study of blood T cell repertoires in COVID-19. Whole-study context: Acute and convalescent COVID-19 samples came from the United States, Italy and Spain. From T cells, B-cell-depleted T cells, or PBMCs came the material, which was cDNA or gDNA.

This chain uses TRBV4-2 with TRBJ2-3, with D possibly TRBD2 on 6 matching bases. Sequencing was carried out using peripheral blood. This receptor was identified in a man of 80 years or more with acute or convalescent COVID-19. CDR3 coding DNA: TGTGCCAGCAGCCCCCAATTTGGGGGGACCACAGATACGCAGTATTTT. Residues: CASSPQFGGTTDTQYF.